This passage covers 5 T cell receptor beta chains from one sample sequenced in a study of regulatory T cells in long-lasting Graves disease. The TCR beta library used iRepertoire HTBI primers with Arm-PCR amplification of CDR3. TCRdb redid the calling of the multiplex PCR reads with MiXCR, one entry per CDR3 protein. The data show 520,000 or so distinct CDR3 sequences, around 13% seen once. Time point: newly diagnosed GD, antithyroid drugs for less than 3 months. Researchers made the TCR library from RNA that was extracted from PBMCs. This sample also belongs to another study, concerning T cells in Graves' hyperthyroidism and ophthalmopathy.

Sequenced material: peripheral blood mononuclear cells (PBMCs), taken at new diagnosis, from a patient treated with antithyroid drugs. Receptors originate from a woman younger than 45 with Graves disease.

The gene calls are TRBV7-2 and TRBJ1-1, with a weak D call TRBD1 (6 bases). Germline values: CDR1 SGHTA, CDR2 FQGNSA. The length of the CDR3 is 15 residues. The ends were cut back, 1 base at V and 5 bases at J, with 14 bases in the middle. The CDR3 here is CASSLERGVKTEAFF. For the CDR3, the DNA is TGTGCCAGCAGCTTAGAGAGGGGGGTAAAGACTGAAGCTTTCTTT.

This clonotype has a count of ten or more. This chain's CDR3 is CASSSQGPGNTIYF. For the CDR3, the DNA is TGTGCCAGCAGCTCCCAGGGGCCCGGAAACACCATATATTTT. This chain links TRBV12-3 or TRBV12-4 with TRBJ1-3, with a possible D match to TRBD1 (6 bases). The V gene lost 6 bases and the J gene lost 4 bases, with 13 bases spanning the gap. The CDR3 has 14 amino acids.

Points on this clonotype: It may be a read error: a sequence one base away is much more abundant. The chain uses TRBV6-2 or TRBV6-3 and TRBJ2-2; D is perhaps TRBD2 (5 bases). Per germline, CDR1 MNHEY and CDR2 SVGEGT. Trimming removed 8 bases from V and 7 bases from J, with 17 bases in between. The CDR3 extends over 14 amino acids. This chain's CDR3 is CASDGEGLIGELFF. In DNA form, the CDR3 reads TGTGCCAGCGATGGAGAGGGATTGATCGGGGAGCTGTTTTTT.

V gene TRBV7-9 combines with J gene TRBJ1-1; no clear D. Trimming stripped 5 bases from V and 3 bases from J, with 7 bases between. Looked up from germline, CDR1 is SEHNR and CDR2 is FQNEAQ (reference sequence). The CDR3 has 12 residues. The DNA of the CDR3 is TGTGCCAGCAGCCGCCCGTACACTGAAGCTTTCTTT. Translated, it gives CASSRPYTEAFF. Drawing the rest from reference TRBV7-9 and TRBJ1-1, the complete variable domain is DTGVSQNPRHKITKRGQNVTFRCDPISEHNRLYWYRQTLGQGPEFLTYFQNEAQLEKSRLLSDRFSAERPKGSFSTLEIQRTEQGDSAMYLCASSRPYTEAFFGQGTRLTVV.

This clonotype showed up many times. This chain connects TRBV19 to TRBJ2-2; TRBD1 or TRBD2 may be the D gene (5 bases each). The CDR3 covers 17 residues. Looked up from germline, CDR1 is LNHDA and CDR2 is SQIVND (reference sequence). V was trimmed by 4 bases and J by 7 bases, leaving 22 bases between them. This chain's CDR3 is CASSNYPSGPWLGELFF. The DNA of the CDR3 is TGTGCCAGTAGTAATTACCCATCGGGGCCCTGGCTCGGGGAGCTGTTTTTT.